The subject of this entry is one T cell receptor (beta chain). These data are taken from a study of blood T cell repertoires in COVID-19. Study-wide context: Researchers got acute and convalescent COVID-19 samples from the United States, Italy and Spain. PBMCs, B-cell-depleted T cells, or T cells were the source of the cDNA or gDNA that made up the material.

Seattle's cohort entered during active infection and was followed longitudinally. Methods used by the authors: Amplifying reference gene primers gave estimates of nucleated cell counts. TCRdb's table, derived via immunoSEQ multiplex PCR, lists solely in-frame clones and lacks some. The V and J calls and clone size were taken over from that table, and D and trimming were inferred from the DNA. The repertoire holds 390,000 or so clones, with about 90% as singletons. Trimming removed 5 bases at V and 6 bases at J, with 7 bases between. Germline values: CDR1 SGHTA, CDR2 FQGNSA. The CDR3 extends over 12 amino acids.

Sequenced material: peripheral blood. The TCR sequence derives from a woman aged 30 to 39 with COVID-19, enrolled during active disease. V is TRBV7-2 and J is TRBJ1-4; D is unclear. CDR3 nucleotide sequence: TGTGCCAGCAGCGGCCCAGATGAAAAACTGTTTTTT. It yields the protein CASSGPDEKLFF.